This T cell receptor beta chain was observed in a study of T cell responses to AZD1222 COVID-19 vaccine. Overall study context: Recipients boosted at about 4 weeks or about 12 weeks are pooled.

Profiling relied on immunoSEQ multiplex PCR, and the TCRdb table lists in-frame clones only, not all of them. The sample yields about 180,000 clones, 80% to 90% seen once. This clone was seen once. There are 13 residues in the CDR3. The germline gives CDR1 LNHDA, CDR2 SQIVND (reference sequence). V lost 5 bases to trimming and J lost 8 bases, with 13 bases between them. The chain carries TRBV19 and TRBJ2-1; D is perhaps TRBD1 (5 bases). The source material was peripheral blood, sampled on day 0 of AZD1222 vaccination. This clonotype originated in an adult in good health. This chain's CDR3 is CASSPTQGHEQFF. In DNA form, the CDR3 reads TGTGCCAGTAGTCCGACCCAGGGTCATGAGCAGTTCTTC.